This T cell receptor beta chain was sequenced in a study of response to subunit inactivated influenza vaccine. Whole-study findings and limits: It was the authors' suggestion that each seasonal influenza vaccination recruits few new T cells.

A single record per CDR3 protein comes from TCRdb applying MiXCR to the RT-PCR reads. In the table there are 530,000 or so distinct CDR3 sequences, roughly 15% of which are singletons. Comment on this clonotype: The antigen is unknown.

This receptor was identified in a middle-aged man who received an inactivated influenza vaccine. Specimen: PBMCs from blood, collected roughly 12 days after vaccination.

The CDR3 bases are TGTGCCAGCAGCTCCCGACAGGGCCGTGAAAAACTGTTTTTT. Translation: CASSSRQGREKLFF. The chain has TRBV7-6 and TRBJ1-4; 7 positions match TRBD1. From germline, CDR1 is SGHVS and CDR2 FNYEAQ. The CDR3 extends over 14 amino acids. Unmatched junction bases numbered 6, after V lost 4 bases and J lost 7 bases.